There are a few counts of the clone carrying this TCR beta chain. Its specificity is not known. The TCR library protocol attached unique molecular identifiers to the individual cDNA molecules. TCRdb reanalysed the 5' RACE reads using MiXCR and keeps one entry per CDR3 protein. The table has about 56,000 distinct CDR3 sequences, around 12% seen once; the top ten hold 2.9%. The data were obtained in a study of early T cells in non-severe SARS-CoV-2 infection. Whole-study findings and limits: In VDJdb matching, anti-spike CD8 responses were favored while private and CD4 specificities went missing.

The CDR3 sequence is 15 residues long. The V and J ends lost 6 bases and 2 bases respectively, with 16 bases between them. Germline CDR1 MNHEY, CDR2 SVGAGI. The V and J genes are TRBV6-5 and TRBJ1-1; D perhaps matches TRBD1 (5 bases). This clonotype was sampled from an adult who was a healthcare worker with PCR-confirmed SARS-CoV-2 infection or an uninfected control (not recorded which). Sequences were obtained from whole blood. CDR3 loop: CASSPPRGSNTEAFF. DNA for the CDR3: TGTGCCAGCAGCCCGCCCCGGGGCTCAAACACTGAAGCTTTCTTT.